The 28 T cell receptor beta chains listed next were all sequenced from one sample in a study of vaccination effects on CD4 cells after COVID-19. Some clones are missing from TCRdb's copy, which holds only in-frame ones; the method was immunoSEQ multiplex PCR. Among approximately 26,000 clones, around 70% were seen once, and the ten largest hold approximately 8.2%. Under the ViraFEST assay, PBMC were stimulated with viral peptide pools so that antigen-specific CD4+ T cells expanded. Sequencing was performed afterwards. CD4+ T cell isolation took place after 10 days of culture. Participants received two doses of either the BNT162b2 or mRNA-1273 vaccine. Which antigens these TCRs recognize remains unknown. Source: CD4+ T cells from PBMCs cultured with SARS-CoV-2 spike peptides, taken after COVID-19 vaccination. The receptors were sampled from a human donor who received a COVID-19 vaccine.

V gene TRBV7-2 combines with J gene TRBJ2-1; 10 nucleotides line up with TRBD2. CDR3 size: 16 residues. After removal of 5 bases from V and 7 bases from J, the junction contained 11 bases not matched to a gene. Germline V gene lookup returns CDR1 SGHTA and CDR2 FQGNSA. The CDR3 loop reads CASSKSLAGAWNEQFF. In DNA, the CDR3 is TGTGCCAGCAGCAAAAGCCTAGCGGGAGCTTGGAATGAGCAGTTCTTC.

The J gene is TRBJ1-6, the V gene TRBV30; weak D call: TRBD1 (6 bases). From germline, CDR1 is GTSNPN and CDR2 SVGIG (reference sequence). The CDR3 sequence is 18 residues long. The V end was cut by 2 bases, the J end by 0 bases, with 17 bases between. The CDR3 sequence is CAWSLEQGRSSYNSPLHF. The DNA of the CDR3 is TGTGCCTGGAGTCTAGAACAGGGCCGGAGCTCCTATAATTCACCCCTCCACTTT.

The rearrangement uses TRBV5-1 and TRBJ1-1; 7 bases line up with TRBD1. Germline CDR1 reads SGHRS; CDR2 reads YFSETQ. The CDR3 extends over 14 amino acids. Trimming at V came to 0 bases and at J to 2 bases, leaving 1 base not matched to a gene. The CDR3 coding sequence is TGCGCCAGCAGCTTGGACAGGGGTAACACTGAAGCTTTCTTT. It translates to CASSLDRGNTEAFF.

V gene TRBV6-5 combines with J gene TRBJ2-2, with 7 bases matching TRBD1. After removal of 7 bases from V and 9 bases from J, the junction contained 8 bases not matched to a gene. The CDR3 is made up of 13 amino acids. Germline-derived CDR1 and CDR2 are MNHEY and SVGAGI. The CDR3 DNA follows: TGTGCCAGCACGACGGGACAGCAACGGGAGCTGTTTTTT. Its protein is CASTTGQQRELFF.

CDR3 coding DNA: TGTGCCAGCAGCGGGGGGGACAGGGGGCCTGAGACCCAGTACTTC. It codes for CASSGGDRGPETQYF. The genes are TRBV5-4 and TRBJ2-5, with 12 positions matching TRBD1. CDR1 and CDR2 from the germline V gene are SGHNT and YYREEE (reference sequence). The CDR3 extends over 15 amino acids. The J segment lost 5 bases and the V segment lost 4 bases, leaving 6 bases of the junction unmatched.

The gene calls are TRBV9 and TRBJ2-1, with 8 positions matching TRBD2. CDR1 SGDLS and CDR2 YYNGEE come from the germline V gene. The V and J ends lost 0 bases and 3 bases, in that order; junction bases with no gene match: 8. This CDR3 has 17 residues. CDR3 nucleotide sequence: TGTGCCAGCAGCGTAGAAGGAGCGGGAGCTTTCTACAATGAGCAGTTCTTC. As protein: CASSVEGAGAFYNEQFF.

This clone has a handful of counts. The V gene is TRBV5-1, the J gene TRBJ2-7, with 8 bases lining up with TRBD1. Per the germline V gene, CDR1 is SGHRS and CDR2 is YFSETQ. The CDR3 contains 14 residues. Unmatched junction bases numbered 8, after V lost 3 bases and J lost 6 bases. In DNA form, the CDR3 reads TGCGCCAGCAGCTATGATTTTACAGGGGGCGAGCAGTACTTC. It encodes CASSYDFTGGEQYF.

The chain combines TRBV19 with TRBJ2-1, with 10 nucleotides matching TRBD2. Trimming cost V 7 bases and J 9 bases; bases outside gene matches: 15. Per germline, CDR1 LNHDA and CDR2 SQIVND (reference sequence). This CDR3 has 16 residues. The CDR3 DNA sequence: TGTGCCAGTACTATCAACCAGCGGGAGGGCCTGGGTGAGCAGTTCTTC. As protein: CASTINQREGLGEQFF.

The genes are TRBV6-5 and TRBJ1-2, with TRBD1 matching 12 bases. This CDR3 is built from 14 residues. The ends lost 7 bases at V and 7 bases at J; junction bases unmatched: 7. Germline V gives CDR1 MNHEY, CDR2 SVGAGI. CDR3 sequence (DNA): TGTGCCAGCACACCGGGACAGGGGGCTGTTGGCTACACCTTC. It translates to CASTPGQGAVGYTF.

The chain uses TRBV5-4 and TRBJ2-7; 8 bases are shared with TRBD2. Germline loops: CDR1 SGHNT, CDR2 YYREEE (reference sequence). CDR3 length: 15 residues. J was trimmed by 0 bases and V by 0 bases; bases with no gene match: 2. CDR3 loop: CASSLGGGSSYEQYF. In DNA, the CDR3 is TGTGCCAGCAGCTTGGGCGGGGGGAGCTCCTACGAGCAGTACTTC.

V and J are TRBV21-1 and TRBJ1-5; the D call TRBD1 from the table was never checked on the DNA. TRBV21-1 constitutes a pseudogene. CDR3 size: 15 residues. This CDR3 reads CASSKAPGLNQPQHF. The CDR3 DNA follows: TGTGCCAGCAGCAAAGCCCCAGGGCTCAATCAGCCCCAGCATTTT.

This clone came up once. This chain links TRBV7-9 with TRBJ2-3, with 9 bases that match TRBD1. V was clipped by 5 bases and J by 4 bases; unmatched bases: 7. This CDR3 has 15 amino acids. CDR1 and CDR2 (germline): SEHNR, FQNEAQ (reference sequence). The CDR3 reads CASSLDGQGSDTQYF. Here the CDR3 DNA reads TGTGCCAGCAGCCTTGACGGACAGGGGTCAGATACGCAGTATTTT.

The V gene is TRBV3-1 (or the pseudogene TRBV3-2), the J gene TRBJ2-1, with D possibly matching TRBD1 (6 bases). The CDR3 is 14 amino acids. The germline gives CDR1 LGHDT, CDR2 YNNKEL (reference sequence). V dropped 3 bases and J dropped 13 bases, with 19 bases sitting between them. CDR3 DNA: TGTGCCAGCAGCCAGGATACCGGGACACGCGACCAGTTCTTC. This encodes CASSQDTGTRDQFF.

The rearrangement uses TRBV11-3 and TRBJ2-1; maybe TRBD2 (5 bases). V lost 3 bases and J lost 0, with 9 bases in between. The CDR3 spans 15 residues. The V gene's germline CDR1 is SGHNT and CDR2 YENEEA. The CDR3 protein is CASSFGGNSYNEQFF. For the CDR3, the DNA is TGTGCCAGCAGCTTCGGAGGAAACTCCTACAATGAGCAGTTCTTC.

This clone was found once. This chain links TRBV5-6 with TRBJ2-7; D may be TRBD1 or TRBD2 (6 bases each). V lost 4 bases and J lost 7, with 15 bases in between. The germline V gene has CDR1 SGHDT and CDR2 YYEEEE. The CDR3 length is 13 residues. The CDR3 bases are TGTGCCAGCAGCCAGGGGACTGCTTTTGAGCAGTACTTC. This encodes CASSQGTAFEQYF. The full variable domain, its missing parts supplied by reference TRBV5-6 and TRBJ2-7, is DAGVTQSPTHLIKTRGQQVTLRCSPKSGHDTVSWYQQALGQGPQFIFQYYEEEERQRGNFPDRFSGHQFPNYSSELNVNALLLGDSALYLCASSQGTAFEQYFGPGTRLTVT.

This chain links TRBV5-1 with TRBJ1-3; D remains unclear. Germline values: CDR1 SGHRS, CDR2 YFSETQ. The CDR3 consists of 15 residues. Trimming cost V 0 bases and J 0 bases, with 7 bases left between them. CDR3 coding DNA: TGCGCCAGCAGCTTGGACGGGATCTCTGGAAACACCATATATTTT. This encodes CASSLDGISGNTIYF.

This sequence joins TRBV7-8 and TRBJ2-7; 7 bases agree with TRBD1. Germline V lookup: CDR1 SGHVS, CDR2 FQNEAQ. V shed 1 base, J shed 0 bases, and the junction held 3 bases outside the gene matches. The CDR3 is 15 residues long. The CDR3 region is CASSLVRDSSYEQYF. The CDR3 DNA reads as TGTGCCAGCAGCTTAGTCCGGGACAGCTCCTACGAGCAGTACTTC. The complete variable domain, with remaining parts taken from reference TRBV7-8 and TRBJ2-7, reads GAGVSQSPRYKVAKRGQDVALRCDPISGHVSLFWYQQALGQGPEFLTYFQNEAQLDKSGLPSDRFFAERPEGSVSTLKIQRTQQEDSAVYLCASSLVRDSSYEQYFGPGTRLTVT.

The count of this clone is one. An end of the junction differs from the germline gene, which may be a read error. The chain links TRBV19 to TRBJ1-4; 8 bases are a match to TRBD1. The CDR3 totals 14 residues. Per germline, CDR1 LNHDA and CDR2 SQIVND (reference sequence). For the CDR3, the DNA is TGTGCCAGTAGCATAGACAGGGGTCGAGAAAAACTGTTTTTT. Protein sequence: CASSIDRGREKLFF.

This clone showed up just a few times. The chain links TRBV7-8 to TRBJ2-5; D unclear. Trimming took off 0 bases at V and 2 bases at J, with 4 bases between the two ends. CDR3 length: 13 residues. The germline V gene encodes CDR1 SGHVS and CDR2 FQNEAQ. In nucleotides, the CDR3 is TGTGCCAGCAGCTTAGCACAGCAAGAGACCCAGTACTTC. This codes for CASSLAQQETQYF.

V is TRBV5-4 and J is TRBJ1-2; 10 bases line up with TRBD1. The CDR3 runs 18 residues. Germline CDR1 is SGHNT and CDR2 is YYREEE (reference sequence). Trimming cost V 0 bases and J 4 bases; bases outside gene matches: 12. DNA for the CDR3: TGTGCCAGCAGCTTGGGGGGGGGACAGGGGTTTACCCGCTATGGCTACACCTTC. This translates into CASSLGGGQGFTRYGYTF.

The chain uses TRBV7-2 and TRBJ1-4; D might be TRBD1 (5 bases). The CDR3 length is 14 residues. V lost 2 bases and J lost 12, with 16 bases in between. The germline CDR1 and CDR2 sequences are SGHTA and FQGNSA. The CDR3 nucleotides are TGTGCCAGCAGCTTACGTACCCAGGGCAGAGAACTGTTTTTT. Translating it yields CASSLRTQGRELFF.

The chain carries TRBV10-3 and TRBJ2-2, with 15 nucleotides matching TRBD2. Germline lookup yields CDR1 ENHRY and CDR2 SYGVKD. Germline trimming cut 4 bases from V and 0 bases from J; bases unmatched to any gene: 12. The CDR3 is 21 residues long. The chain's CDR3 is CAISALPPGLAGGTNTGELFF. In nucleotides, the CDR3 is TGTGCCATCAGTGCCCTTCCTCCGGGACTAGCGGGAGGAACGAACACCGGGGAGCTGTTTTTT.

This chain links TRBV29-1 with TRBJ2-1, with D possibly being TRBD2 (7 bases). The CDR3 runs to 14 residues. V lost 3 bases, J lost 2 bases, and 11 bases lay in between. The germline V gene has CDR1 SQVTM and CDR2 ANQGSEA. CDR3 amino acids: CSVEGGAAYNEQFF. The CDR3 DNA sequence: TGCAGCGTTGAGGGGGGGGCCGCCTACAATGAGCAGTTCTTC.

This chain connects TRBV6-5 to TRBJ1-3, with D perhaps TRBD1 (5 bases). Germline CDR1 MNHEY, CDR2 SVGAGI. V lost 5 bases and J 0 bases, leaving 11 bases between the germline ends. The CDR3 covers 15 residues. CDR3 amino acids: CASSRVGGSGNTIYF. As DNA, the CDR3 is TGTGCCAGCAGTCGGGTGGGGGGCTCTGGAAACACCATATATTTT.

This chain's CDR3 is CASSWTGGNQPQHF. CDR3 nucleotide sequence: TGCGCCAGCAGCTGGACAGGGGGCAATCAGCCCCAGCATTTT. The chain couples TRBV5-1 to TRBJ1-5; 9 positions agree with TRBD1. Trimming took 3 bases from V and 2 from J; bases not matched to a gene: 0. Germline assignment: CDR1 SGHRS and CDR2 YFSETQ. CDR3 length: 14 amino acids.

The CDR3 DNA reads TGTGCCAGTAAGACTAGCGGTAGCACAGATACGCAGTATTTT. This encodes CASKTSGSTDTQYF. V usage is TRBV19 and J usage is TRBJ2-3, with 9 bases fitting TRBD2. The V gene's germline CDR1 is LNHDA and CDR2 SQIVND (reference sequence). The length of the CDR3 is 14 residues. The J segment lost 0 bases and the V segment lost 7 bases, leaving 2 bases of the junction unmatched.

V and J are TRBV7-8 and TRBJ2-7; 14 bases fit TRBD2. Looked up from germline, CDR1 is SGHVS and CDR2 is FQNEAQ. The CDR3 is made up of 17 amino acids. The J segment lost 3 bases and the V segment lost 6 bases, leaving 10 bases of the junction unmatched. The CDR3 spells CASRPGLAGVKGYEQYF. The CDR3 bases are TGTGCCAGCAGACCGGGACTAGCGGGAGTCAAGGGCTACGAGCAGTACTTC. Complete variable domain (other parts from reference TRBV7-8 and TRBJ2-7): GAGVSQSPRYKVAKRGQDVALRCDPISGHVSLFWYQQALGQGPEFLTYFQNEAQLDKSGLPSDRFFAERPEGSVSTLKIQRTQQEDSAVYLCASRPGLAGVKGYEQYFGPGTRLTVT.

The genes are TRBV7-2 and TRBJ2-7; 14 bases fit TRBD2. The V and J ends lost 5 bases and 5 bases, in that order; junction bases with no gene match: 14. Germline CDR1 is SGHTA and CDR2 is FQGNSA. The CDR3 has 18 residues. CDR3 bases: TGTGCCAGCAGCCCCGGACTAGCGGGGGGCAAGAACCCCCACGAGCAGTACTTC. Its translation: CASSPGLAGGKNPHEQYF.